Listed below are T cell receptor beta chains from one sample, sequenced in a study of T cell responses to AZD1222 COVID-19 vaccine. Using immunoSEQ multiplex PCR, the repertoire was profiled, and TCRdb retains in-frame clones only, with some absent. The table lists more than 95,000 clones, around 89% of them singletons. The material sequenced was peripheral blood, taken 28 days after the second AZD1222 dose. The receptors derive from an adult who received the AZD1222 COVID-19 vaccine. The CDR3 runs from the conserved cysteine through the conserved F or W. Each record gives: J gene, V gene, CDR3 protein.

TRBJ1-2,TRBV4-3,CASSQARDTRGAYGYTF
TRBJ1-6,TRBV9,CASSLDPGGNSPLHF
TRBJ1-2,TRBV3-1/TRBV3-2,CASSLRRVGGYTF
TRBJ1-1,TRBV20-1,CSASNRQQNTEAFF
TRBJ2-5,TRBV4-2,CASSQVVAQETQYF
TRBJ1-3,TRBV5-1,CASSLTSTGGAGNTIYF
TRBJ2-2,TRBV11-3,CASSSLSAPTGELFF
TRBJ1-6,TRBV5-1,CASSLAGQASSYNSPLHF
TRBJ2-1,TRBV30,CAWTSGRNEQFF
TRBJ2-7,TRBV5-1,CASSAYRGTIYEQYF
TRBJ1-5,TRBV6-6,CASSSLDGYYQPQHF
TRBJ2-2,TRBV19,CASSMLQDTGELFF
TRBJ2-7,TRBV15,CATSSRGMGYEQYF
TRBJ1-1,TRBV7-9,CASSFYRDRYTEAFF
TRBJ2-7,TRBV5-1,CASSGTSRPVYEQYF
TRBJ2-3,TRBV5-1,CASSPGPSTDTQYF
TRBJ2-7,TRBV5-5,CASSLAGGLSSYEQYF
TRBJ2-7,TRBV6-6,CASSRRGQREVTSYEQYF
TRBJ1-1,TRBV7-3,CASSIGGLNTEAFF
TRBJ2-3,TRBV7-9,CASSARLTTSTDTQYF
TRBJ1-5,TRBV12-5,CASGLAWGGTGHQPQHF
TRBJ1-1,TRBV29-1,CSVEGRLNTEAFF
TRBJ2-1,TRBV9,CASSPHLAVSYNEQFF
TRBJ2-2,TRBV5-4,CASSSKDRRNTGELFF
TRBJ1-2,TRBV5-6,CASSSLLSRDNYGYTF
TRBJ1-2,TRBV2,CASYRATENYGYTF
TRBJ1-6,TRBV6-5,CASSYSGGRTNSPLHF
TRBJ2-5,TRBV7-2,CASSLAGGGETQYF
TRBJ2-7,TRBV5-1,CASSDYQAYEQYF
TRBJ2-3,TRBV5-1,CASSLVQNTDTQYF
TRBJ2-7,TRBV10-2,CASSESGNGYEQYF
TRBJ2-4,TRBV2,CASSSMVDNIQYF
TRBJ1-5,TRBV10-1,CASSEGRCNQPQHF
TRBJ1-1,TRBV7-8,CASSLRYSRAVNTEAFF
TRBJ1-2,TRBV6-5,CASSYSEGDYGYTF
TRBJ2-5,TRBV9,CASSVRGGETQYF
TRBJ2-7,TRBV12-3/TRBV12-4,CASSQTSGYEQYF
TRBJ2-1,TRBV4-3,CASSPLAGGVNEQFF
TRBJ2-7,TRBV5-1,CASSLMGGEQYF
TRBJ2-5,TRBV4-2,CASSHPAGGGETQYF
TRBJ2-3,TRBV5-6,CASSRTGTAGDTQYF
TRBJ2-7,TRBV30,CAWSFGTGLSEQYF
TRBJ1-5,TRBV19,CASSMTSWGSQPQHF
TRBJ1-6,TRBV19,CASSRDRENSPLHF
TRBJ1-2,TRBV4-1,CASSQTDSFGYGYTF
TRBJ2-5,TRBV14,CASSQHMSTETQYF
TRBJ2-7,TRBV12-3/TRBV12-4,CASRRQGAEQYF
TRBJ2-6,TRBV15,CATSRGQGAVGANVLTF
TRBJ1-1,TRBV3-1/TRBV3-2,CASSSQWGTEAFF
TRBJ1-2,TRBV6-5,CASRPQGFSDYGYTF
TRBJ2-7,TRBV5-1,CASSPPGQFGDEQYF
TRBJ1-2,TRBV19,CASRPKGTYGYTF
TRBJ2-7,TRBV5-1,CASSPGHRDRVYEQYF